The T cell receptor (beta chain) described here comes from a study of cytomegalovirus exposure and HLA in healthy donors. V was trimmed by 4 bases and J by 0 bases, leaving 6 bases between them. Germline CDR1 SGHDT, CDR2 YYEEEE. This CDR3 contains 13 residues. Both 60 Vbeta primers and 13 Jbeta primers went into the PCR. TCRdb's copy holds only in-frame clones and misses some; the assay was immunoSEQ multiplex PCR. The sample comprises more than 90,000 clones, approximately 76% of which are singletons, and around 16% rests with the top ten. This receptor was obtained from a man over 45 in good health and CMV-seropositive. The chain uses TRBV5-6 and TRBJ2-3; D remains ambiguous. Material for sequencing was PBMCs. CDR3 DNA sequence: TGTGCCAGCAGCCTTAGAAGCACAGATACGCAGTATTTT. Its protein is CASSLRSTDTQYF. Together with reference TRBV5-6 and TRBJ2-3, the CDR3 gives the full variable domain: DAGVTQSPTHLIKTRGQQVTLRCSPKSGHDTVSWYQQALGQGPQFIFQYYEEEERQRGNFPDRFSGHQFPNYSSELNVNALLLGDSALYLCASSLRSTDTQYFGPGTRLTVL.